Here is one TCR beta chain with its context. This sample is drawn from a study of cytomegalovirus exposure and HLA in healthy donors. The CDR3 covers 15 residues. V lost 4 bases, J lost 4 bases, and 8 bases stayed unmatched. Germline V gives CDR1 MNHEY, CDR2 SMNVEV (reference sequence). Nominal health characterized the donors when sampled, though unrecorded immune exposures were likely. The PCR made use of 60 Vbeta and 13 Jbeta primers. TCRdb keeps only in-frame clones here, not all; method: immunoSEQ multiplex PCR. The sample has around 58,000 clones, 60% to 85% seen once. The receptor was isolated from a male donor in good health and CMV-seropositive. The sequencing input was PBMCs. This chain joins TRBV27 and TRBJ2-5, with 8 bases fitting TRBD2. The CDR3 nucleotides read TGTGCCAGCAGTTACGGGGGGGCCAGAAGAGAGACCCAGTACTTC. Encoded protein: CASSYGGARRETQYF.